One sample yielded the 15 T cell receptor beta chains listed below, sequenced in a study of Ad26.COV2.S vaccination and SARS-CoV-2 variants. Assay: immunoSEQ multiplex PCR; the TCRdb copy retains only in-frame clones and omits some. The repertoire includes more than 350,000 clones, about nine tenths of them detected once, and 9% to 15% sits in the top ten. The treatment is: roughly 20 received Ad26.COV2.S at low or high dose, single or two shots; a few received placebo; per-sample allocation not given. The samples were gathered on day 63 after the first injection of vaccine or placebo. This specimen was peripheral blood, taken in a trial of Ad26.COV2.S vaccine versus placebo. The origin of the receptors is a person aged 18 to 59 who received the Ad26.COV2.S COVID-19 vaccine or a placebo.

This rearrangement joins TRBV20-1 to TRBJ2-5, with 10 positions matching TRBD2. The CDR3 has 15 residues. Germline-derived CDR1 and CDR2 are DFQATT and SNEGSKA (reference sequence). V was pared by 3 bases and J by 6 bases, with 10 bases of the junction left unmatched. This chain's CDR3 is CSASPLAGVRQTQYF. The CDR3 DNA reads TGCAGTGCTAGTCCTCTAGCGGGAGTCAGACAGACCCAGTACTTC.

The J gene is TRBJ2-1, the V gene TRBV18; unclear D gene. Germline V lookup: CDR1 KGHSH, CDR2 LQKENI. The CDR3 is made up of 13 amino acids. V lost 4 bases, J lost 6 bases, and 10 bases lay in between. The CDR3 here is CASSLEIRNEQFF. The CDR3 region has the DNA TGTGCCAGCTCACTGGAAATACGCAATGAGCAGTTCTTC.

The chain recombines TRBV5-1 with TRBJ2-3; 15 bases line up with TRBD2. This CDR3 is built from 19 residues. In germline, CDR1 is SGHRS, CDR2 YFSETQ. V trimming: 3 bases; J trimming: 4 bases; junction bases outside the gene matches: 12. The CDR3 DNA is TGCGCCAGCAGCTCAGGACTAGCGGGAGGGCAAGTCGGCCCAGATACGCAGTATTTT. It codes for CASSSGLAGGQVGPDTQYF.

The CDR3 sequence: CATSRVFGSDTEAFF. The CDR3 DNA sequence: TGTGCCACCAGCAGAGTATTCGGCTCCGACACTGAAGCTTTCTTT. This chain links TRBV15 with TRBJ1-1; D is uncertain. V was clipped by 1 base and J by 3 bases, with 12 bases between them. Germline CDR1 reads LNHNV; CDR2 reads YYDKDF (reference sequence). CDR3 length: 15 residues.

This chain connects TRBV19 to TRBJ2-7; 8 bases match TRBD2. CDR1 is LNHDA, CDR2 SQIVND, per germline (reference sequence). The CDR3 loop spans 14 amino acids. The J segment lost 6 bases and the V segment lost 1 base, leaving 5 bases of the junction unmatched. The CDR3 DNA is TGTGCCAGTAGTATAGGAGCGGGAGCCTTCGAGCAGTACTTC. The encoded protein is CASSIGAGAFEQYF. The full variable domain, with the rest looked up from reference TRBV19 and TRBJ2-7, is DGGITQSPKYLFRKEGQNVTLSCEQNLNHDAMYWYRQDPGQGLRLIYYSQIVNDFQKGDIAEGYSVSREKKESFPLTVTSAQKNPTAFYLCASSIGAGAFEQYFGPGTRLTVT.

This chain links TRBV12-3 or TRBV12-4 with TRBJ1-2; D unresolved. The CDR3 length is 12 residues. With 1 base removed from V and 5 bases from J, the gap between germline ends came to 5 bases. The CDR3 bases are TGTGCCAGCAGTTTAGTCCGGTATGGCTACACCTTC. It codes for CASSLVRYGYTF.

The chain links TRBV30 to TRBJ1-2, with D possibly TRBD1 on 6 matching bases. There are 15 residues in the CDR3. The germline V gene has CDR1 GTSNPN and CDR2 SVGIG (reference sequence). Trimming removed 0 bases from V and 7 bases from J, with 18 bases in between. CDR3 bases: TGTGCCTGGAGTGTTGGATACAGGGTAGCTAGTGGCTACACCTTC. Amino acids: CAWSVGYRVASGYTF.

This chain connects TRBV15 to TRBJ1-4; D might be TRBD1 (6 bases). The CDR3 runs to 14 residues. Germline V gene sequence: CDR1 LNHNV, CDR2 YYDKDF (reference sequence). The V end lost 6 bases, the J end lost 4 bases, and 12 bases lay between the germline ends. Here the CDR3 reads CATRIDRFNEKLFF. CDR3 bases: TGTGCCACCAGGATAGACAGGTTTAATGAAAAACTGTTTTTT.

The chain employs TRBV9 and TRBJ1-1, with D possibly TRBD1 on 6 matching bases. The V gene's germline CDR1 is SGDLS and CDR2 YYNGEE. The CDR3 runs 15 residues. V lost 3 bases, J lost 4 bases, and 16 bases lay in between. CDR3 nucleotide sequence: TGTGCCAGCAGCGACCTTTCACAGGGTATCACTGAAGCTTTCTTT. Its protein product is CASSDLSQGITEAFF.

The V and J genes are TRBV30 and TRBJ2-1; 8 nucleotides line up with TRBD1. CDR1 is GTSNPN and CDR2 is SVGIG in the germline V gene (reference sequence). Losses at the gene ends were 5 bases for V and 7 bases for J; bases not matched to a gene: 10. The length of the CDR3 is 14 residues. The CDR3: CAWSTGATGNEQFF. As DNA, the CDR3 is TGTGCCTGGTCGACAGGGGCCACTGGGAATGAGCAGTTCTTC.

V is TRBV6-6 and J is TRBJ1-1; D uncertain. V lost 5 bases, J lost 1 base, and 5 bases lay in between. Germline V lookup: CDR1 MNHNY, CDR2 SVGAGI (reference sequence). The CDR3 is 12 amino acids. Written as DNA, the CDR3 is TGTGCCAGCAGTCCCAAGAACACTGAAGCTTTCTTT. It specifies CASSPKNTEAFF.

The gene calls are TRBV5-1 and TRBJ1-2, with D hard to call. The CDR3 contains 14 residues. Germline values: CDR1 SGHRS, CDR2 YFSETQ. Trimming removed 5 bases at V and 7 bases at J, with 18 bases between. The CDR3 sequence is CASSLPSGRGGYTF. The CDR3 DNA reads as TGCGCCAGCAGTCTGCCCTCCGGTCGTGGTGGCTACACCTTC.

V usage is TRBV7-9 and J usage is TRBJ1-6, with 7 bases matching TRBD1. J gave up 10 bases and V 0 bases, and 6 bases lay outside the gene matches. Germline V gene lookup returns CDR1 SEHNR and CDR2 FQNEAQ (reference sequence). The CDR3 is 15 residues long. As DNA, the CDR3 is TGTGCCAGCAGCTTAGCGATTCAGGGGGGATCACCCCTCCACTTT. This gives the protein CASSLAIQGGSPLHF.

The chain carries TRBV4-3 and TRBJ2-1, with TRBD1 identical over 7 bases. V dropped 8 bases and J dropped 2; count of bases not matched to a gene: 9. The CDR3 runs 15 residues. Germline CDR1 is LGHNA and CDR2 is YSLEER. For the CDR3, the DNA is TGCGCCAGCCAAACCGGGACAGAGCCCTACAATGAGCAGTTCTTC. It translates to CASQTGTEPYNEQFF.

V and J are TRBV3-1 (or the pseudogene TRBV3-2) and TRBJ2-1; 11 bases align to TRBD2. Germline trimming cut 1 base from V and 5 bases from J; bases unmatched to any gene: 4. Germline lookup yields CDR1 LGHDT and CDR2 YNNKEL (reference sequence). The CDR3 consists of 16 residues. CDR3 amino acids: CASSQVAGGPDNEQFF. The DNA of the CDR3 is TGTGCCAGCAGCCAAGTAGCGGGAGGGCCGGACAATGAGCAGTTCTTC.